The TCR beta chain under discussion was sequenced for a study of blood T cell repertoires in COVID-19. Study information: Some COVID-19 samples were acute and others convalescent; all came from the United States, Italy and Spain.

The Seattle site enrolled patients during active infection and followed them longitudinally. The CDR3 loop spans 13 amino acids. With 0 bases clipped from V and 6 bases from J, the junction kept 2 bases outside the gene matches. CDR1 is SGHRS and CDR2 is YFSETQ in the germline V gene. Measured with immunoSEQ multiplex PCR; TCRdb has only the in-frame clones, and not every one. The sample lists 80,000 to 100,000 clones; 74% were seen once. This clonotype was obtained from a man aged 70 or older with COVID-19, enrolled during active disease. Material for sequencing was peripheral blood. The chain recombines TRBV5-1 with TRBJ1-2, with 7 bases matching TRBD1. CDR3 sequence: CASSLGGGDGYTF. The CDR3 DNA reads as TGCGCCAGCAGCTTGGGAGGGGGCGATGGCTACACCTTC.